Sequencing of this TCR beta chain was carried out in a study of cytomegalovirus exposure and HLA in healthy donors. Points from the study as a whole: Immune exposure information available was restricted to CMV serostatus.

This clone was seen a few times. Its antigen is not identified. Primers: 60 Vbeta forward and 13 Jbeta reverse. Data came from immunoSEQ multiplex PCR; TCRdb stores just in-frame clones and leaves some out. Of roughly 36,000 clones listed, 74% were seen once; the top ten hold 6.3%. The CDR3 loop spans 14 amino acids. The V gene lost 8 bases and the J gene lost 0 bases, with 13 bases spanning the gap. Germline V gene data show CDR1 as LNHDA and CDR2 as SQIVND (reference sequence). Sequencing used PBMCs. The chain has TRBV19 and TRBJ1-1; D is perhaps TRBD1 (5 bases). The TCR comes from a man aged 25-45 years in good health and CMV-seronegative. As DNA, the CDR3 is TGTGCCAGTCAGAATTGGGGCATGAACACTGAAGCTTTCTTT. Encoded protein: CASQNWGMNTEAFF.